The text below deals with one TCR beta chain. The sample comes from a study of shared clonotypes between healthy human individuals. Sequencing used immunoSEQ multiplex PCR; TCRdb keeps in-frame clones, though not all of them. The sample has 400,000 or so clones; 90% to 98% are singletons. The CDR3 sequence is 13 residues long. Looked up from germline, CDR1 is WSHSY and CDR2 is SAAADI. The ends were cut back, 6 bases at V and 0 bases at J, with 7 bases in the middle. This chain uses TRBV10-2 with TRBJ2-3, with D perhaps matching TRBD1 or TRBD2 (5 bases each). Sequenced: memory CD8+ T cells sorted from blood. Subset specified: CD45RO+ cells pooled with CCR7-negative TemRA cells. The origin of this receptor is a man aged 30 to 45 in good health. The CDR3 sequence is CASRRDSTDTQYF. CDR3 DNA: TGCGCCAGCAGACGGGACAGCACAGATACGCAGTATTTT.